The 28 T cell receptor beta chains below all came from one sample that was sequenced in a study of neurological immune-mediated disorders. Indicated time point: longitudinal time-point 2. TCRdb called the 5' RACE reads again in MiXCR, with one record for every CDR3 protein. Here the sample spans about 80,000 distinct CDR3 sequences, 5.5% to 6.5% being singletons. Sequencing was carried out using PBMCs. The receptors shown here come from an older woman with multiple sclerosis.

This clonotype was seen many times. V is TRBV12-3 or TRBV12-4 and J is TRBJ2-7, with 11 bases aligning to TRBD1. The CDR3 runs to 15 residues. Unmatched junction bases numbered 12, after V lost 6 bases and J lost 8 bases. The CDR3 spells CASSTAGTGGLQQYF. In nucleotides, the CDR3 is TGTGCCAGCAGCACCGCCGGGACAGGGGGGTTACAGCAGTACTTC.

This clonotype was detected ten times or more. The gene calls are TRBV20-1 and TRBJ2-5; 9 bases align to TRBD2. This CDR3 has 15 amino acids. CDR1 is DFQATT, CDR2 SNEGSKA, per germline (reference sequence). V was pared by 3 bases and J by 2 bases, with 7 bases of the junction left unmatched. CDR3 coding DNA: TGCAGTGCTAGGAGGATGGCGGGGGGGCAAGAGACCCAGTACTTC. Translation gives CSARRMAGGQETQYF.

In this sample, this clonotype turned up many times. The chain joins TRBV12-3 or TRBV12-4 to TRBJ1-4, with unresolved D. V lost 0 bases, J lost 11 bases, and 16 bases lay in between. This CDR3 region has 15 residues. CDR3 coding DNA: TGTGCCAGCAGTTTAGCCCACCTGGGCGGACCCAAACTGTTTTTT. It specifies CASSLAHLGGPKLFF.

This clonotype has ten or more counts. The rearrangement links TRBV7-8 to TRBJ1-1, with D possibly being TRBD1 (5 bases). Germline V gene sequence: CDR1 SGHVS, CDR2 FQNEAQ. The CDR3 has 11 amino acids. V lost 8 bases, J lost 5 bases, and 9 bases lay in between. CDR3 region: CASGWGTEAFF. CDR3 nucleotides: TGTGCCAGCGGCTGGGGGACTGAAGCTTTCTTT.

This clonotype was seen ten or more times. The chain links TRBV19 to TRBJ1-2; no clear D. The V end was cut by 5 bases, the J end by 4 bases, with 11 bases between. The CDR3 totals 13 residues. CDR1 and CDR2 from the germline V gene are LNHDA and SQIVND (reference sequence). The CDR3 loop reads CASSDRQLYGYTF. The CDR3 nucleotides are TGTGCCAGTAGTGATCGCCAGCTCTATGGCTACACCTTC.

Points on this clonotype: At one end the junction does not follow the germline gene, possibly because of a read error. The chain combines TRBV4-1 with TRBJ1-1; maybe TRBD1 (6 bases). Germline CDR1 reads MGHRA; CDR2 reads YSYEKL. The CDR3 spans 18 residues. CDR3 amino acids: CASSPGGGRFFEVTEASF. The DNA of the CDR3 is TGCGCCAGCAGCCCAGGTGGGGGGCGATTTTTTGAAGTCACTGAAGCTTCCTTT.

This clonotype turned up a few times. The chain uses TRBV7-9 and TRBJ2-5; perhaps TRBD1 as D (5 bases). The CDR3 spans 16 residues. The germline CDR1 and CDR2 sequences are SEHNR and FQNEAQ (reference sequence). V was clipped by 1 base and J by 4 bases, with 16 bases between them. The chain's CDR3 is CASSLDGQGIGETQYF. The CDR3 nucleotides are TGTGCCAGCAGCTTAGACGGGCAGGGAATCGGAGAGACCCAGTACTTC.

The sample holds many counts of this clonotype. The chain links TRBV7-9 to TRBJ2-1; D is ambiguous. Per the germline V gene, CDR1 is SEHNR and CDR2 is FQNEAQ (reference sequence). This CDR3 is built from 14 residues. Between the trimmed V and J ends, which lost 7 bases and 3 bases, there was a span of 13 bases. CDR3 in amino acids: CASIHRPGYNEQFF. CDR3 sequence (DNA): TGTGCCAGCATCCACCGCCCCGGCTACAATGAGCAGTTCTTC.

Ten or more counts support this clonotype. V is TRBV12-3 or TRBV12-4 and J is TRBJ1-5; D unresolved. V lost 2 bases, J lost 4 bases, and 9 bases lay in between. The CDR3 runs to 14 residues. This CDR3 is CASSLTVRNQPQHF. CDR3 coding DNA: TGTGCCAGCAGTTTAACCGTGAGGAATCAGCCCCAGCATTTT.

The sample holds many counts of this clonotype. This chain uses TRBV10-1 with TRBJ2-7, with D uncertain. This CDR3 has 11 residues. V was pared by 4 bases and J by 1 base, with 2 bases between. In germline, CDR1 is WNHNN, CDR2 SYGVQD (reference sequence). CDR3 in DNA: TGCGCCAGCAGTGGGTCCTACGAGCAGTACTTC. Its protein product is CASSGSYEQYF.

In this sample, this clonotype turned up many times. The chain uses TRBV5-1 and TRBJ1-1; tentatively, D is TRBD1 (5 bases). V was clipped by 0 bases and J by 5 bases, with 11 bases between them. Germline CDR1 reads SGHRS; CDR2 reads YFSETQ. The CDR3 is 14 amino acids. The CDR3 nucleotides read TGCGCCAGCAGCTTGGCTGGGGGAACGACTGAAGCTTTCTTT. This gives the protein CASSLAGGTTEAFF.

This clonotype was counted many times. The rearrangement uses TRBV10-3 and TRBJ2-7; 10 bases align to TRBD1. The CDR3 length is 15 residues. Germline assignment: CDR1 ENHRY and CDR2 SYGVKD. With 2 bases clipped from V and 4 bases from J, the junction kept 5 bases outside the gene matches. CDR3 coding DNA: TGTGCCATCAGTGAGGGGACAGGGGTGGGGTACGAGCAGTACTTC. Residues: CAISEGTGVGYEQYF.

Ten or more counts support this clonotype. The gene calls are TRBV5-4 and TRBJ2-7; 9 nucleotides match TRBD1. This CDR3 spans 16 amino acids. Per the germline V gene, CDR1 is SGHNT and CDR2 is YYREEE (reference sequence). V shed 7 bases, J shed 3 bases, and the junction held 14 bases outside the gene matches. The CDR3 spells CASSGQGLPQDYEQYF. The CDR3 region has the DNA TGTGCCAGCTCGGGACAGGGCCTGCCCCAGGACTACGAGCAGTACTTC.

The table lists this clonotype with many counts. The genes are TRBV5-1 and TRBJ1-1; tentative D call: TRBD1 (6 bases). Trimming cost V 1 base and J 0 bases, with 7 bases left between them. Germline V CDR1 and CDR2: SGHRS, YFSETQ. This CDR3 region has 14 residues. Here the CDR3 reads CASSLQGMNTEAFF. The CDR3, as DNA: TGCGCCAGCAGCTTGCAGGGGATGAACACTGAAGCTTTCTTT.

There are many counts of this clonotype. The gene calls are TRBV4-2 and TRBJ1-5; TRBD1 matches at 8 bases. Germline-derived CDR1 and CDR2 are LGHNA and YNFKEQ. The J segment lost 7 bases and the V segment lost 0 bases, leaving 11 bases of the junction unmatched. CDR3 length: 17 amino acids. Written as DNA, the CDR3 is TGTGCCAGCAGCCAAGACCGAGATAACAGGGGGAGGCAGCCCCAGCATTTT. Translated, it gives CASSQDRDNRGRQPQHF.

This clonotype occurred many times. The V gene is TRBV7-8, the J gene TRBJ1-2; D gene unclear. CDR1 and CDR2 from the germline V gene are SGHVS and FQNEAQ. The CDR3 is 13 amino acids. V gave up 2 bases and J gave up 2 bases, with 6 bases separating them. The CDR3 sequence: CASSLRANYGYTF. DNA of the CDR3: TGTGCCAGCAGCTTAAGGGCGAACTATGGCTACACCTTC.

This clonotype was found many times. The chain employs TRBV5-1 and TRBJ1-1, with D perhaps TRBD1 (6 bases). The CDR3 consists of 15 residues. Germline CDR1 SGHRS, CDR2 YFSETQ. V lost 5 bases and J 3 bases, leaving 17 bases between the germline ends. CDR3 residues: CASSGQTGSDTEAFF. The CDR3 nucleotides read TGCGCCAGCAGTGGTCAAACAGGGTCGGACACTGAAGCTTTCTTT.

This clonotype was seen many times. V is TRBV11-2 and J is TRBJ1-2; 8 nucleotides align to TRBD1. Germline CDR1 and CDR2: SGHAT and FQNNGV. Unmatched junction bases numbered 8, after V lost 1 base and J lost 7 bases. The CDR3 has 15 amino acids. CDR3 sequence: CASSLGHGRGLGYTF. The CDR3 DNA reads TGTGCCAGCAGCTTAGGCCATGGCAGGGGGCTTGGCTACACCTTC.

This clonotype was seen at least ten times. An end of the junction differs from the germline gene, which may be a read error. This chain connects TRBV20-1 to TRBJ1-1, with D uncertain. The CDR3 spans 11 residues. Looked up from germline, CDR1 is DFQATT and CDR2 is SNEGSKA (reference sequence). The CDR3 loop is CSVSVDFEAFF. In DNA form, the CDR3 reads TGCAGTGTTAGCGTGGACTTTGAAGCGTTCTTT.

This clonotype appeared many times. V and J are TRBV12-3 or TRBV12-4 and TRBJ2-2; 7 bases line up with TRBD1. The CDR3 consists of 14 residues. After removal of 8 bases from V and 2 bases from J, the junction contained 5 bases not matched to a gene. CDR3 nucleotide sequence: TGTGCCAGCTATGACAGGGATAACACCGGGGAGCTGTTTTTT. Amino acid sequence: CASYDRDNTGELFF.

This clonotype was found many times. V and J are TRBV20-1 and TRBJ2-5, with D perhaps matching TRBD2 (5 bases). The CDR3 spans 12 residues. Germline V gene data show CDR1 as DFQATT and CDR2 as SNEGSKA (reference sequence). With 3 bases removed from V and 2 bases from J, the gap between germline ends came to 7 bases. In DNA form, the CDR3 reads TGCAGTGCTAGGTCGGGGCAAGAGACCCAGTACTTC. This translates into CSARSGQETQYF.

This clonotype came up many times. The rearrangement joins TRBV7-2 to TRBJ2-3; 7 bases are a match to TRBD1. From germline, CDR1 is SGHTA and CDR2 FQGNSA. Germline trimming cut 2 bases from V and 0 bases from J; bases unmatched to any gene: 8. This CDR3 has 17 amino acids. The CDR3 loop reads CASSLRGTVQSTDTQYF. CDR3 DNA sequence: TGTGCCAGCAGCTTACGTGGGACAGTACAAAGCACAGATACGCAGTATTTT.

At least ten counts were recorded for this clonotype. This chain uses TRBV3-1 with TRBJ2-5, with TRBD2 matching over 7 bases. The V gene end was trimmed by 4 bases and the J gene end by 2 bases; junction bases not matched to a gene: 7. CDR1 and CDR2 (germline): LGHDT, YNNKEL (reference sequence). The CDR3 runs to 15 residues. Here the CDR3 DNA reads TGTGCCAGCAGCCGAAGAGCGGGGAGACAAGAGACCCAGTACTTC. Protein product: CASSRRAGRQETQYF.

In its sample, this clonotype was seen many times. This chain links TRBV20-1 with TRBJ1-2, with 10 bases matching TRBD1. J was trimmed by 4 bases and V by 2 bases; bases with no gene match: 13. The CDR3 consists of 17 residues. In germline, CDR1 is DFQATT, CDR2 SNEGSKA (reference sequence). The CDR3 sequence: CSARFRPGQGSGYGYTF. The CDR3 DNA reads TGCAGTGCTAGATTTCGTCCGGGACAGGGGTCTGGCTATGGCTACACCTTC.

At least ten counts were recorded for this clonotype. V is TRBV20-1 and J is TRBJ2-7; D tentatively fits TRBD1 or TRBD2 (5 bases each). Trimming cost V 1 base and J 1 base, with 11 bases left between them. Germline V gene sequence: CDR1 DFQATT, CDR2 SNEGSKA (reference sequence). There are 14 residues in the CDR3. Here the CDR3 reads CSARVGPGSYEQYF. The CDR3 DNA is TGCAGTGCTAGAGTGGGACCGGGGTCCTACGAGCAGTACTTC.

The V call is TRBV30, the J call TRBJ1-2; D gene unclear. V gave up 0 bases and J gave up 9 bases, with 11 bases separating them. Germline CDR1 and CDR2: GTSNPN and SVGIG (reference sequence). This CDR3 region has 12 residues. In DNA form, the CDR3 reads TGTGCCTGGAGTGTGTTGGAGATAAGCTACACCTTC. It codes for CAWSVLEISYTF.

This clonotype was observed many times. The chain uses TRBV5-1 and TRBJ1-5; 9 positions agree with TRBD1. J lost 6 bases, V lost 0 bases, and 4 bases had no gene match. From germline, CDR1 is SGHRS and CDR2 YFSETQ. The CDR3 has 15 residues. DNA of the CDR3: TGCGCCAGCAGCTTGGGGGACAGGGAAGCTCAGCCCCAGCATTTT. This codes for CASSLGDREAQPQHF.

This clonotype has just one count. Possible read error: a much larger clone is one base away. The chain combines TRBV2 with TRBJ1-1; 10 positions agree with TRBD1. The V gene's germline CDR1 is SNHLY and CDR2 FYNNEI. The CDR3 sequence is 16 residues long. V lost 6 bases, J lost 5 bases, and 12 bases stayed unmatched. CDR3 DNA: TGTGCCAGCAGACCCACCGGGACAGGGGAGTGGACTGAAGCTTTCTTT. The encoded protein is CASRPTGTGEWTEAFF.